Following are 13 T cell receptor beta chains from one sample sequenced in a study of control samples from healthy donors and cancer patients. The assay was immunoSEQ multiplex PCR, and TCRdb's table has in-frame clones only and misses some. The sample consists of around 41,000 clones, 83% of them appearing once. Sequencing used PBMCs. Every receptor here comes from a woman aged 55-75 years with lung cancer.

The chain joins TRBV5-1 to TRBJ1-5, with D tentatively TRBD1 (6 bases). The germline CDR1 and CDR2 sequences are SGHRS and YFSETQ. The CDR3 is 15 residues long. V lost 4 bases, J lost 0 bases, and 11 bases lay in between. In DNA form, the CDR3 reads TGCGCCAGCAGCCTGGCGGGGGCTAGCAATCAGCCCCAGCATTTT. This translates into CASSLAGASNQPQHF.

This sequence joins TRBV11-2 and TRBJ1-1; 8 nucleotides match TRBD1. The CDR3 is 14 residues long. CDR1 and CDR2 (germline): SGHAT, FQNNGV. After removal of 5 bases from V and 4 bases from J, the junction contained 6 bases not matched to a gene. The CDR3 spells CASSPDRVGTEAFF. The CDR3, as DNA: TGTGCCAGCAGCCCGGACAGGGTCGGCACTGAAGCTTTCTTT.

CDR3 residues: CASSLGRETSGSLGFGYNEQFF. The CDR3 DNA sequence: TGCGCCAGCAGCTTGGGTCGGGAAACTAGCGGGAGTTTGGGGTTTGGGTACAATGAGCAGTTCTTC. This chain joins TRBV5-1 and TRBJ2-1; 11 positions agree with TRBD2. V shed 0 bases, J shed 4 bases, and the junction held 21 bases outside the gene matches. The CDR3 covers 22 residues. Per the germline V gene, CDR1 is SGHRS and CDR2 is YFSETQ.

The gene calls are TRBV12-3 or TRBV12-4 and TRBJ1-2; unclear D gene. V lost 4 bases, J lost 5 bases, and 11 bases lay in between. This CDR3 contains 13 residues. CDR3 amino acids: CASSYSRTYGYTF. CDR3 sequence (DNA): TGTGCCAGCAGTTACAGCCGGACGTATGGCTACACCTTC.

The gene calls are TRBV7-2 and TRBJ1-2; D uncertain. V was shortened by 5 bases and J by 8 bases, with 18 bases between the two germline ends. Per the germline V gene, CDR1 is SGHTA and CDR2 is FQGNSA. This CDR3 comprises 14 residues. The chain's CDR3 is CASSPTIGLGGYTF. CDR3 nucleotide sequence: TGTGCCAGCAGCCCTACGATCGGGCTTGGGGGCTACACCTTC.

The chain carries TRBV5-4 and TRBJ1-2; D unresolved. The CDR3 is 12 residues long. V lost 0 bases and J lost 5, with 5 bases in between. Germline CDR1 is SGHNT and CDR2 is YYREEE (reference sequence). The CDR3 spells CASSLEHYGYTF. Written as DNA, the CDR3 is TGTGCCAGCAGCTTGGAACATTATGGCTACACCTTC.

The CDR3 DNA reads as TGTGCCAGCAGCTTGGGGGGCGGAAGGAGCAATCAGCCCCAGCATTTT. Residues: CASSLGGGRSNQPQHF. The chain is built from TRBV5-6 and TRBJ1-5; a weak D match, TRBD1 (5 bases). The CDR3 sequence is 16 residues long. Per germline, CDR1 SGHDT and CDR2 YYEEEE. V was cut by 0 bases and J by 1 base, with 11 bases left in between. Full variable domain (rest looked up from reference TRBV5-6 and TRBJ1-5): DAGVTQSPTHLIKTRGQQVTLRCSPKSGHDTVSWYQQALGQGPQFIFQYYEEEERQRGNFPDRFSGHQFPNYSSELNVNALLLGDSALYLCASSLGGGRSNQPQHFGDGTRLSIL.

This clone was observed a few times. V and J are TRBV7-9 and TRBJ2-5, with 8 positions matching TRBD2. CDR3 size: 13 residues. The germline V gene encodes CDR1 SEHNR and CDR2 FQNEAQ (reference sequence). Trimming cost V 2 bases and J 4 bases; bases outside gene matches: 0. In DNA form, the CDR3 reads TGTGCCAGCAGCTTAAGCGGGGGAGAGACCCAGTACTTC. This translates into CASSLSGGETQYF.

The chain has TRBV3-1 (or the pseudogene TRBV3-2) and TRBJ1-1; no definite D call. Germline CDR1 and CDR2: LGHDT and YNNKEL (reference sequence). This CDR3 has 15 residues. V gave up 1 base and J gave up 4 bases, with 13 bases separating them. The CDR3 spells CASSQALVLRTEAFF. In nucleotides, the CDR3 is TGTGCCAGCAGCCAAGCGTTAGTCCTCCGCACTGAAGCTTTCTTT.

The J gene is TRBJ2-6, the V gene TRBV19; D is uncertain. The length of the CDR3 is 15 residues. CDR1 and CDR2 (germline): LNHDA, SQIVND (reference sequence). V was clipped by 5 bases and J by 2 bases, with 10 bases between them. In nucleotides, the CDR3 is TGTGCCAGTAGTCTACGAGCAGCTGGGGCCAACGTCCTGACTTTC. The encoded protein is CASSLRAAGANVLTF.

The chain links TRBV5-5 to TRBJ2-7; the match to TRBD1 covers 8 bases. The V and J ends lost 6 bases and 7 bases, in that order; junction bases with no gene match: 18. Per germline, CDR1 SGHKS and CDR2 YYEKEE (reference sequence). There are 16 residues in the CDR3. The CDR3, as DNA: TGTGCCAGCACCCTGCATGGGACAGGAGGGAGTAGGGAGCAGTACTTC. As protein: CASTLHGTGGSREQYF.

This chain uses TRBV6-5 with TRBJ1-6, with 9 bases identical to TRBD1. The ends lost 2 bases at V and 5 bases at J; junction bases unmatched: 1. The CDR3 has 15 amino acids. Germline CDR1 reads MNHEY; CDR2 reads SVGAGI. The CDR3 loop is CASSYTGGDNSPLHF. In DNA form, the CDR3 reads TGTGCCAGCAGTTACACAGGGGGCGATAATTCACCCCTCCACTTT.

The gene calls are TRBV5-4 and TRBJ2-1; TRBD2 matches at 7 bases. The CDR3 runs to 16 residues. V lost 3 bases to trimming and J lost 1 base; unmatched junction nucleotides: 7. The germline CDR1 and CDR2 sequences are SGHNT and YYREEE (reference sequence). The CDR3 reads CASSWGGSQSYNEQFF. Here the CDR3 DNA reads TGTGCCAGCAGCTGGGGCGGGAGTCAATCCTACAATGAGCAGTTCTTC.